Below are 23 T cell receptor beta chains sequenced from a single sample in a study of shared clonotypes between healthy human individuals. Assay: immunoSEQ multiplex PCR; the TCRdb copy retains only in-frame clones and omits some. The sample records around 1.5 million clones, approximately 98% being singletons. Sequenced input: naive CD4+ T cells sorted from blood. Indicated subset: CD45RA+ positively selected. The receptors originated from a young man in good health.

V and J are TRBV15 and TRBJ1-4; D unclear. Germline CDR1 reads LNHNV; CDR2 reads YYDKDF (reference sequence). V was clipped by 4 bases and J by 3 bases, with 9 bases between them. The CDR3 loop spans 14 amino acids. The CDR3 reads CATSNGLSNEKLFF. The CDR3, as DNA: TGTGCCACCAGCAACGGACTGTCTAATGAAAAACTGTTTTTT.

In its sample, this clone was seen once. V gene TRBV10-2 combines with J gene TRBJ2-3; D unresolved. The germline V and J ends were trimmed by 1 base and 6 bases, with 5 bases remaining between them. The CDR3 has 12 amino acids. Germline V gene data show CDR1 as WSHSY and CDR2 as SAAADI. The CDR3 reads CASSEWLDTQYF. The CDR3 DNA reads TGCGCCAGCAGTGAGTGGTTGGATACGCAGTATTTT.

The V and J genes are TRBV7-3 and TRBJ2-1; the match to TRBD2 covers 15 bases. From germline, CDR1 is SGHTA and CDR2 FQGTGA. V lost 4 bases and J lost 8; bases outside the gene matches: 9. CDR3 length equals 17 residues. CDR3: CASSSWTSGRVLDEQFF. CDR3 nucleotide sequence: TGTGCCAGCAGCTCCTGGACTAGCGGGAGGGTATTGGATGAGCAGTTCTTC.

The CDR3, as DNA: TGTGCCAGCAGCCAAAGCGCTTCGCCAAAAGGAGCTTTCTTT. The encoded protein is CASSQSASPKGAFF. The chain recombines TRBV2 with TRBJ1-1, with unresolved D. The CDR3 spans 14 residues. The V and J ends lost 6 bases and 10 bases respectively, with 21 bases between them. In germline, CDR1 is SNHLY, CDR2 FYNNEI.

J is TRBJ2-2 and V is TRBV7-6; D is possibly TRBD2 (5 bases). V dropped 1 base and J dropped 2 bases, with 11 bases sitting between them. This CDR3 is built from 16 residues. Germline loops: CDR1 SGHVS, CDR2 FNYEAQ. CDR3 region: CASSLEAAINTGELFF. The CDR3, as DNA: TGTGCCAGCAGCTTAGAAGCGGCCATTAACACCGGGGAGCTGTTTTTT. The full variable domain, in which reference TRBV7-6 and TRBJ2-2 provide the parts outside the CDR3, is GAGVSQSPRYKVTKRGQDVALRCDPISGHVSLYWYRQALGQGPEFLTYFNYEAQQDKSGLPNDRFSAERPEGSISTLTIQRTEQRDSAMYRCASSLEAAINTGELFFGEGSRLTVL.

This clone appeared a single time. The rearrangement uses TRBV2 and TRBJ2-4, with D perhaps matching TRBD1 (6 bases). The CDR3 consists of 15 residues. Trimming pared 4 bases from V and 2 bases from J, leaving 12 bases between. The germline CDR1 and CDR2 sequences are SNHLY and FYNNEI. The CDR3 reads CASSGQRGSKNIQYF. For the CDR3, the DNA is TGTGCCAGCAGTGGCCAAAGGGGGTCCAAAAACATTCAGTACTTC.

This chain uses TRBV6-1 with TRBJ2-1, with 7 bases that match TRBD1. The J segment lost 7 bases and the V segment lost 6 bases, leaving 12 bases of the junction unmatched. This CDR3 comprises 15 residues. CDR1 is MNHNS, CDR2 SASEGT, per germline. The CDR3 region has the DNA TGTGCCAGCAGCGAAAGGGGACAGTTCGATAATGAGCAGTTCTTC. Translation: CASSERGQFDNEQFF.

The V call is TRBV5-4, the J call TRBJ2-3, with TRBD2 identical over 9 bases. Germline values: CDR1 SGHNT, CDR2 YYREEE (reference sequence). The CDR3 contains 16 residues. Trimming removed 2 bases from V and 1 base from J; junction bases left unmatched: 5. The CDR3 loop reads CASSLSRTSGTDTQYF. CDR3 DNA sequence: TGTGCCAGCAGCTTAAGCAGGACTAGCGGCACAGATACGCAGTATTTT.

The rearrangement joins TRBV2 to TRBJ2-7; TRBD2 agrees at 11 bases. Germline V gene data show CDR1 as SNHLY and CDR2 as FYNNEI. This CDR3 comprises 15 residues. V trimming: 6 bases; J trimming: 0 bases; junction bases outside the gene matches: 4. CDR3 region: CASSPSGRTSYEQYF. DNA for the CDR3: TGTGCCAGCAGCCCTAGCGGGAGGACCTCCTACGAGCAGTACTTC.

The genes are TRBV7-2 and TRBJ1-1; 7 positions match TRBD1. Looked up from germline, CDR1 is SGHTA and CDR2 is FQGNSA. The CDR3 extends over 12 amino acids. The V segment lost 4 bases and the J segment 6 bases; nucleotides outside the gene matches: 2. CDR3 in DNA: TGTGCCAGCAGCTCGGACAGGCCTGAAGCTTTCTTT. This gives the protein CASSSDRPEAFF.

The CDR3 reads CASSFLRGYTPSTDTQYF. The CDR3 nucleotides are TGTGCCAGCAGTTTTCTACGCGGGTACACCCCGAGCACAGATACGCAGTATTTT. The chain employs TRBV28 and TRBJ2-3; D is perhaps TRBD2 (5 bases). The V end lost 3 bases, the J end lost 0 bases, and 19 bases lay between the germline ends. The CDR3 runs 18 residues. CDR1 and CDR2 (germline): MDHEN, SYDVKM.

This rearrangement joins TRBV27 to TRBJ2-1; D may be TRBD1 (5 bases). Trimming cost V 7 bases and J 0 bases, with 10 bases left between them. This CDR3 region has 14 residues. Germline loops: CDR1 MNHEY, CDR2 SMNVEV (reference sequence). The CDR3 DNA sequence: TGTGCCAGCAAACCAGGGAACTCCTACAATGAGCAGTTCTTC. Its translation is CASKPGNSYNEQFF.

A word on this clone: One end of the junction is discordant with germline, which a read error may explain. The chain combines TRBV30 with TRBJ2-4; 7 bases map to TRBD2. This CDR3 has 15 residues. Germline values: CDR1 GTSNPN, CDR2 SVGIG (reference sequence). CDR3 region: CAWSPPRGTGGFMDF. The CDR3 region has the DNA TGTGCCTGGAGCCCTCCAAGGGGAACGGGAGGCTTTATGGACTTC.

The chain uses TRBV6-5 and TRBJ1-4; TRBD1 matches 8 bases. The CDR3 covers 13 residues. The germline V gene has CDR1 MNHEY and CDR2 SVGAGI. V shed 2 bases and J 15 bases; nucleotides not matched to a gene: 8. The CDR3 nucleotides are TGTGCCAGCAGTTACGTTCCAGGGGGCAACTTGTTTTTT. The encoded protein is CASSYVPGGNLFF.

The chain combines TRBV5-1 with TRBJ2-3; 7 bases match TRBD2. Trimming cost V 2 bases and J 3 bases; bases outside gene matches: 6. Germline CDR1 is SGHRS and CDR2 is YFSETQ. This CDR3 region has 15 residues. Written as DNA, the CDR3 is TGCGCCAGCAGCTTTTTAGCGGGTCGGACAGATACGCAGTATTTT. Encoded protein: CASSFLAGRTDTQYF.

The CDR3 region is CASSAWTDYQETQYF. CDR3 DNA: TGTGCCAGCAGTGCCTGGACGGATTACCAAGAGACCCAGTACTTC. This chain joins TRBV7-9 and TRBJ2-5; D unresolved. The V gene's germline CDR1 is SEHNR and CDR2 FQNEAQ (reference sequence). V lost 6 bases to trimming and J lost 0 bases, with 14 bases between them. The CDR3 consists of 15 residues.

The chain recombines TRBV29-1 with TRBJ1-2; D is uncertain. V lost 2 bases, J lost 5 bases, and 12 bases lay in between. CDR1 and CDR2 (germline): SQVTM, ANQGSEA. The CDR3 spans 13 residues. The CDR3 here is CSVERFPDYGYTF. In DNA form, the CDR3 reads TGCAGCGTTGAAAGGTTTCCGGATTATGGCTACACCTTC.

This clone has only one observation. The chain is built from TRBV9 and TRBJ2-5; the D is unclear. The CDR3 extends over 15 amino acids. Germline V gene lookup returns CDR1 SGDLS and CDR2 YYNGEE. Trimming took 4 bases from V and 2 from J, leaving 15 bases between them. CDR3 DNA sequence: TGTGCCAGCAGCCCCGCTAATACTGGACAAGAGACCCAGTACTTC. The encoded protein is CASSPANTGQETQYF.

The gene calls are TRBV15 and TRBJ2-5, with D perhaps assigned TRBD1 or TRBD2 (5 bases each). There are 13 residues in the CDR3. From germline, CDR1 is LNHNV and CDR2 YYDKDF (reference sequence). V was clipped by 3 bases and J by 5 bases, with 10 bases between them. The CDR3 loop is CATSSRGRETQYF. The CDR3 DNA reads as TGTGCCACCAGCAGTCGGGGACGGGAGACCCAGTACTTC.

This clone was detected once. This rearrangement joins TRBV5-6 to TRBJ2-5, with D tentatively TRBD1 or TRBD2 (5 bases each). The V gene lost 2 bases and the J gene lost 4 bases, with 9 bases spanning the gap. Germline V lookup: CDR1 SGHDT, CDR2 YYEEEE. This CDR3 comprises 13 residues. The CDR3, as DNA: TGTGCCAGCAGCTTTAATGGGGGAGAGACCCAGTACTTC. This codes for CASSFNGGETQYF.

The genes are TRBV18 and TRBJ2-1; 11 nucleotides agree with TRBD2. The germline V gene encodes CDR1 KGHSH and CDR2 LQKENI. With 5 bases clipped from V and 4 bases from J, the junction kept 13 bases outside the gene matches. The CDR3 totals 18 residues. The CDR3 loop is CASSSTSGSVHFYNEQFF. As DNA, the CDR3 is TGTGCCAGCTCATCAACTAGCGGGAGCGTTCACTTTTACAATGAGCAGTTCTTC.

The genes are TRBV19 and TRBJ1-1, with D uncertain. The germline V gene has CDR1 LNHDA and CDR2 SQIVND (reference sequence). The germline V and J ends were trimmed by 2 bases and 2 bases, with 12 bases remaining between them. The CDR3 runs to 15 residues. CDR3 DNA: TGTGCCAGTAGTATAAGAACAGCCCTTAACACTGAAGCTTTCTTT. The encoded protein is CASSIRTALNTEAFF.

The CDR3 nucleotides are TGTGCCAGCAGTTCCCCCGGGCGGGCCTACGAGCAGTACTTC. It is translated as CASSSPGRAYEQYF. The gene calls are TRBV28 and TRBJ2-7; D may be TRBD2 (5 bases). CDR3 size: 14 residues. Germline V gene lookup returns CDR1 MDHEN and CDR2 SYDVKM. The V end was cut by 4 bases, the J end by 2 bases, with 12 bases between. The variable domain in full, completed from reference TRBV28 and TRBJ2-7, reads DVKVTQSSRYLVKRTGEKVFLECVQDMDHENMFWYRQDPGLGLRLIYFSYDVKMKEKGDIPEGYSVSREKKERFSLILESASTNQTSMYLCASSSPGRAYEQYFGPGTRLTVT.